This T cell receptor (beta chain) was captured in a study of T cell responses to AZD1222 COVID-19 vaccine. General study points: Repertoire sampling was restricted to post-peak T cell response timepoints. Mostly white British, mostly female donors; authors suggested clonal diversity may be underestimated. Spike-spanning, vaccine-associated CD4 TCRs were dominant at 160-218 and 743-854.

The method was immunoSEQ multiplex PCR; TCRdb's version includes in-frame clones alone and lacks a portion of them. The sample comprises 130,000 to 150,000 clones, 90% to 95% of which are singletons, and approximately 3.6% rests with the top ten. For this clone: As yet, its antigen is unknown.

J was trimmed by 4 bases and V by 3 bases; bases with no gene match: 4. The CDR3 spans 15 residues. The germline V gene has CDR1 KGHSH and CDR2 LQKENI. Second-dose groups at about 4 or about 12 weeks were pooled. V gene TRBV18 combines with J gene TRBJ1-3, with TRBD1 matching 9 bases. The receptor comes from an adult who received the AZD1222 COVID-19 vaccine. Here the sequenced sample was peripheral blood, taken 28 days after the second AZD1222 dose. Here the CDR3 reads CASSPGQGLGNTIYF. The CDR3 nucleotides are TGTGCCAGCTCACCGGGACAGGGATTAGGAAACACCATATATTTT.